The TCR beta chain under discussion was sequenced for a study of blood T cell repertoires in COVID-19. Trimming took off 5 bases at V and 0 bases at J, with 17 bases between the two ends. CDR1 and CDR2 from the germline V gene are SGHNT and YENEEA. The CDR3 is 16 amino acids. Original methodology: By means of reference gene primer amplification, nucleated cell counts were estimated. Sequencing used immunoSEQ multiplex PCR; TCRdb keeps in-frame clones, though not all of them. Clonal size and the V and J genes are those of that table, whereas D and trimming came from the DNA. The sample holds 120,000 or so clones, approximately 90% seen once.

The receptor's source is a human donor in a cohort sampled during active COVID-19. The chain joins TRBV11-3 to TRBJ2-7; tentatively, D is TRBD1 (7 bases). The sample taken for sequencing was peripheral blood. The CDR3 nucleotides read TGTGCCAGCAGCCCAGGGGGGCAGGATGGCTCCTACGAGCAGTACTTC. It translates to CASSPGGQDGSYEQYF.